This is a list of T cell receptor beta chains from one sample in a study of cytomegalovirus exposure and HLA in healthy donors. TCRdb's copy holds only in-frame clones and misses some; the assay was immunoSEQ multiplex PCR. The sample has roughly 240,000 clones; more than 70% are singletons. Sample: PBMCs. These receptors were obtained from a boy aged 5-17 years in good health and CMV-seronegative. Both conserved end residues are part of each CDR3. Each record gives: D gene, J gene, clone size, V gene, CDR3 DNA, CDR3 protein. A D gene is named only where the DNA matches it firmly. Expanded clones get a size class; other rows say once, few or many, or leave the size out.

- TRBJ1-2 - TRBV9 TGTGCCAGCAGCCCAGGGGTCGGTTTCCTGTACCGTATTTATGGCTACACCTTC CASSPGVGFLYRIYGYTF
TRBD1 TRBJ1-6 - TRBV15 TGTGCCACCAGCAGAGATAGGGGGCCTGCGTCACCCCTCCACTTT CATSRDRGPASPLHF
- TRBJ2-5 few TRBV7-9 TGTGCCAGCAGCTTACCACAGGGTTCGGAGACCCAGTACTTC CASSLPQGSETQYF
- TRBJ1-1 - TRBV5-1 TGCGCCAGCAGCTTGGCGCAGGGCCCCACTGAAGCTTTCTTT CASSLAQGPTEAFF
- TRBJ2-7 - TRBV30 TGTGCCTGGAGTGAGGTAGGGCGACTAACCTACGAGCAGTACTTC CAWSEVGRLTYEQYF
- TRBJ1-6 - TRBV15 TGTGCCACCAGCAGTAGGAGCTCCTATAATTCACCCCTCCACTTT CATSSRSSYNSPLHF
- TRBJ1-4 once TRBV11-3 TGTGCCAGCAGCGAGAAACAGGGTAGTAATGAAAAACTGTTTTTT CASSEKQGSNEKLFF
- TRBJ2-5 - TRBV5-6 TGTGCCAGCAGCTTCATAGCAGGGTTCCAAGAGACCCAGTACTTC CASSFIAGFQETQYF
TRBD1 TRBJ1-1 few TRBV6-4 TGTGCCAGCAGTGTACAACAGGGGGCTGGGGAAGCTTTCTTT CASSVQQGAGEAFF
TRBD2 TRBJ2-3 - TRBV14 TGTGCCAGCAGCCGGGTGGTGGGACTAGACGGTTCGGATACGCAGTATTTT CASSRVVGLDGSDTQYF
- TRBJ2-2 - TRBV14 TGTGCCAGCAGCCGTATCGGGGAGCTGTTTTTT CASSRIGELFF
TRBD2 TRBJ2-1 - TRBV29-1 TGCAGCGCCGGGACTAGCGGATACAATGAGCAGTTCTTC CSAGTSGYNEQFF
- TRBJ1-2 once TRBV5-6 TGTGCCAGCAGCTTTGTGAGGGAGTACTATGGCTACACCTTC CASSFVREYYGYTF
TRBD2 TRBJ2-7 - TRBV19 TGTGCCAGTAGTATGGCGAGCGGGAGCTCCTACGAGCAGTACTTC CASSMASGSSYEQYF
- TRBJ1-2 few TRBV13 TGTGCCAGCGCAGGATCTAACTATGGCTACACCTTC CASAGSNYGYTF
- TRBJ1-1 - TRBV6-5 TGTGCCAGCAGTTCCGACAGGTGGTACGACACTGAAGCTTTCTTT CASSSDRWYDTEAFF
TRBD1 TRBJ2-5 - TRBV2 TGTGCCAGCAGCGGGGACAGGGGGCTGGAGACCCAGTACTTC CASSGDRGLETQYF
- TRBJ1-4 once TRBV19 TGTGCCAGTAGGGGGTGGGAGGGTGAAAAACTGTTTTTT CASRGWEGEKLFF
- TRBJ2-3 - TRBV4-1 TGCGCCAGCAGTTTAGAGGGCTCCACAGATACGCAGTATTTT CASSLEGSTDTQYF
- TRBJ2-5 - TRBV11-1 TGTGCCAGCAGCAAAGCCACAGGGAAAGTAGAGACCCAGTACTTC CASSKATGKVETQYF
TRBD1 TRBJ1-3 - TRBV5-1 TGCGCCAGCAGCAGAATACAGGGGGCCGACACCATATATTTT CASSRIQGADTIYF
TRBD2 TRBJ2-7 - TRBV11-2 TGTGCCAGCAGCTTAGTTTCTAGCGGGAGTCCATCCTACGAGCAGTACTTC CASSLVSSGSPSYEQYF
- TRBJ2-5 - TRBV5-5 TGTGCCAGCAGCCCTATGGTGGCGGGGTACCAAGAGACCCAGTACTTC CASSPMVAGYQETQYF
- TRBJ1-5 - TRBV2 TGTGCCAGCAGTGGAGTGACATTTGATCAGCCCCAGCATTTT CASSGVTFDQPQHF
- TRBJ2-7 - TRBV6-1 TGTGCCAGCATAGGGACCAGGGGCACCTACGAGCAGTACTTC CASIGTRGTYEQYF
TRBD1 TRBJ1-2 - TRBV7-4 TGTGCCAGCCTGGGTTTATCCGACAGGGGCGGAGGCTACACCTTC CASLGLSDRGGGYTF
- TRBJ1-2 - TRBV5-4 TGTGCCAGCAGCTTCGGTCAGGGGACACCTAACTATGGCTACACCTTC CASSFGQGTPNYGYTF
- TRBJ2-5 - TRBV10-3 TGTGCCATCAGTGTAGGGGGAGAGACCCAGTACTTC CAISVGGETQYF
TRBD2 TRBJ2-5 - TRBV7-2 TGTGCCAGCAGCCCCCCCCCGGGGGGGAGCGGGAGTGGGGAGACCCAGTACTTC CASSPPPGGSGSGETQYF
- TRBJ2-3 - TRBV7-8 TGTGCCAGCAGCTTAGAAGGATTTAGCGCAGATACGCAGTATTTT CASSLEGFSADTQYF
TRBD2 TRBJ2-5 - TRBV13 TGTGCCGGCAGCTTCAGGACTAGCGGGGGGGCAGGTGAGACCCAGTACTTC CAGSFRTSGGAGETQYF
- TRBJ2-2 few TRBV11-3 TGTGCCAGCAGCTTAAGCTGGTCCGGGGAGCTGTTTTTT CASSLSWSGELFF
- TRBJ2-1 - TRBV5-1 TGCGCCAGCAGCTTGGGTTTCGCGGCCCACTACAATGAGCAGTTCTTC CASSLGFAAHYNEQFF
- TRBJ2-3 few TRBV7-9 TGTGCCAGCAGCCACGAATACCCCGGAGATACGCAGTATTTT CASSHEYPGDTQYF
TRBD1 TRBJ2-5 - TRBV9 TGTGCCAGCAGCAAGGGACAGGGAGAGACCCAGTACTTC CASSKGQGETQYF
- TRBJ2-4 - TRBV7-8 TGTGCCAGCAGCGAGGGGAGGCTTTTTCTAGCCAAAAACATTCAGTACTTC CASSEGRLFLAKNIQYF
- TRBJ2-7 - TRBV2 TGTGCCAGCCTTACGGCTAGCTCATTGCCCTACGAGCAGTACTTC CASLTASSLPYEQYF
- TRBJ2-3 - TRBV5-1 TGCGCCAGCAGCTACCTAGACGGGGTTGCAGATACGCAGTATTTT CASSYLDGVADTQYF
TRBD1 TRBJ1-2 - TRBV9 TGTGCCAGCAGCGCGACAGGGTATCCTAACTATGGCTACACCTTC CASSATGYPNYGYTF
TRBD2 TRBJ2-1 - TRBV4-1 TGCGCCAGCAGCCAAGTCGATCTAGCGGCGAGCTCCTACAATGAGCAGTTCTTC CASSQVDLAASSYNEQFF
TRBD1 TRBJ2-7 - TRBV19 TGTGCCAGTAACTCAGGAGTGGGACAGGGGAATTACGAGCAGTACTTC CASNSGVGQGNYEQYF
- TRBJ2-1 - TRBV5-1 TGCGCCAGCAGCCCACTGACAAGGGGCTATGAGCAGTTCTTC CASSPLTRGYEQFF
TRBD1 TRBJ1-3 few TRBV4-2 TGTGCCAGCAGCCAAGAGCGACAGGGGGCTGATTCTGGAAACACCATATATTTT CASSQERQGADSGNTIYF
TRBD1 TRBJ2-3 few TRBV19 TGTGCCAGTAGTTTGGGGGACAGGTCCAGGGATACGCAGTATTTT CASSLGDRSRDTQYF
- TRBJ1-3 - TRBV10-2 TGCGCCAGCAGTGAGTCAAGACACCGGGAAGGAGGAAACACCATATATTTT CASSESRHREGGNTIYF
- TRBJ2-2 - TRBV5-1 TGCGCCAGCAGCTTGGGTGGCATACACACCGGGGAGCTGTTTTTT CASSLGGIHTGELFF
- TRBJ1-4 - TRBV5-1 TGCGCCAGCAGCCGACAGGTAGATGAAAAACTGTTTTTT CASSRQVDEKLFF